What follows describes a single T cell receptor beta chain. Only in-frame clones appear in the TCRdb table, and some are missing; sequencing was by immunoSEQ multiplex PCR. The data show approximately 70,000 clones, roughly 80% seen once. The sampling schedule covered blood at baseline, cycle 4 day 1, and cycle 7 day 1. The data originate from a study of OX40 agonist ivuxolimab in advanced cancers. Study information: Patients received ivuxolimab, an agonistic anti-OX40 (CD134) antibody.

The TCR was taken from an adult with an advanced solid tumor such as melanoma, head and neck, liver or kidney cancer. The sample consisted of CD4+ or CD8+ T cells sorted from blood, taken in a trial of the OX40 agonist ivuxolimab.

The CDR3 region is CASSLQGYGYTF. CDR3 DNA sequence: TGTGCCAGTAGTCTACAGGGGTATGGCTACACCTTC. The V gene is TRBV19, the J gene TRBJ1-2; 7 bases line up with TRBD1. This CDR3 has 12 amino acids. V was pared by 5 bases and J by 5 bases, with 2 bases of the junction left unmatched. Per the germline V gene, CDR1 is LNHDA and CDR2 is SQIVND (reference sequence).